This TCR beta chain was captured by sequencing in a study of T-cell memory formation after mild COVID-19. Study outcomes and limitations: Second-wave clones that peaked on day 37 lacked confirmed SARS-CoV-2 specificity. There were some responding clones in pre-infection memory, which suggested that cross-reactive memory had joined.

Comments on this clonotype: Its antigen remains unidentified.

The V and J ends lost 3 bases and 10 bases respectively, with 24 bases between them. The CDR3 is 16 amino acids. CDR1 and CDR2 (germline): LGHNA, YSLEER. Libraries for TCRalpha and TCRbeta carried sample barcodes and unique molecular identifiers via 5'RACE. TCRdb used MiXCR to reprocess the 5' RACE reads, holding one entry per CDR3 protein. Of 190,000 or so distinct CDR3 sequences in the sample, around a fifth were seen once. The sample was PBMCs or a T cell subset sorted from them (not recorded which). J is TRBJ1-1 and V is TRBV4-3, with D possibly TRBD1 on 5 matching bases. This receptor was taken from an adult woman who had mild COVID-19 (a few samples of this study predate the infection). Cell type and time point are not known. CDR3 in amino acids: CASSHVGGGHPRGAFF. The CDR3 DNA reads as TGCGCCAGCAGCCACGTCGGCGGAGGCCACCCAAGGGGAGCTTTCTTT.